These 11 T cell receptor beta chains originate from one sample sequenced in a study of tumour-infiltrating T cells in Burkitt lymphoma. TCRdb's copy holds only in-frame clones and misses some; the assay was immunoSEQ multiplex PCR. The sample lists some 4,300 clones; approximately 16% were seen once. The sample comprised tumor tissue. These receptors all stem from a human donor with diffuse large B-cell lymphoma. Some clones in this sample may be carry-over from other donors' samples.

The chain has TRBV13 and TRBJ2-7, with D perhaps TRBD2 (6 bases). The V and J ends lost 5 bases and 0 bases respectively, with 11 bases between them. Germline V lookup: CDR1 PRHDT, CDR2 FYEKMQ (reference sequence). The CDR3 extends over 14 amino acids. The CDR3 DNA reads as TGTGCCAGCAGCCTGATGGGGGGCTCCTACGAGCAGTACTTC. It is translated as CASSLMGGSYEQYF.

The rearrangement joins TRBV5-4 to TRBJ2-7, with D perhaps matching TRBD1 (5 bases). V was trimmed by 0 bases and J by 2 bases, leaving 9 bases between them. In germline, CDR1 is SGHNT, CDR2 YYREEE (reference sequence). The CDR3 has 14 residues. Here the CDR3 DNA reads TGTGCCAGCAGCTTGGGGACATTAACCTACGAGCAGTACTTC. This translates into CASSLGTLTYEQYF.

The chain couples TRBV11-2 to TRBJ2-7; D uncertain. V shed 0 bases and J shed 3 bases, with 12 bases lying between them. The CDR3 extends over 15 amino acids. Germline loops: CDR1 SGHAT, CDR2 FQNNGV. This CDR3 is CASSLEIRPYYEQYF. CDR3 DNA sequence: TGTGCCAGCAGCTTAGAGATCAGGCCCTACTACGAGCAGTACTTC.

This clone has a handful of counts. The chain carries TRBV27 and TRBJ1-6, with D tentatively TRBD1 (5 bases). This CDR3 comprises 14 residues. Germline V gene sequence: CDR1 MNHEY, CDR2 SMNVEV (reference sequence). Trimming left V 6 bases short and J 8 bases short, with 14 bases between. The CDR3 region has the DNA TGTGCCAGCAGAGACAGCCTCATTTATTCACCCCTCCACTTT. Its protein is CASRDSLIYSPLHF.

This clone has a handful of counts. V gene TRBV4-1 combines with J gene TRBJ2-2; 12 bases align to TRBD2. Germline CDR1 and CDR2: MGHRA and YSYEKL. CDR3 length: 18 amino acids. J lost 4 bases, V lost 3 bases, and 9 bases had no gene match. CDR3 sequence: CASSHYLTSGSPTGELFF. CDR3 DNA: TGCGCCAGCAGCCACTACCTGACTAGCGGGAGTCCCACCGGGGAGCTGTTTTTT.

This clone was found a few times. This CDR3 reads CASSVEGEAGGRNTEAFF. In DNA, the CDR3 is TGTGCCAGCAGCGTAGAGGGAGAGGCAGGGGGTAGGAACACTGAAGCTTTCTTT. This sequence joins TRBV9 and TRBJ1-1, with 7 nucleotides matching TRBD1. The CDR3 sequence is 18 residues long. The trim removed 0 bases at V and 1 base at J, leaving 12 bases unmatched. From germline, CDR1 is SGDLS and CDR2 YYNGEE.

The chain uses TRBV9 and TRBJ2-1; possibly TRBD2 for D (5 bases). The length of the CDR3 is 12 residues. Per the germline V gene, CDR1 is SGDLS and CDR2 is YYNGEE. Between the trimmed V and J ends, which lost 7 bases and 5 bases, there was a span of 10 bases. The chain's CDR3 is CASARGNNEQFF. The CDR3, as DNA: TGTGCCAGCGCCCGGGGTAACAATGAGCAGTTCTTC.

This clone was detected a few times. This sequence joins TRBV4-3 and TRBJ1-1; the D is unclear. This CDR3 contains 14 residues. Germline CDR1 is LGHNA and CDR2 is YSLEER. V was pared by 2 bases and J by 8 bases, with 15 bases between. For the CDR3, the DNA is TGCGCCAGCAGCCAACGGCAGGTGGAGGTCGAAGCTTTCTTT. Its translation: CASSQRQVEVEAFF.

This clone has only a few counts. The rearrangement links TRBV19 to TRBJ1-3; 7 bases agree with TRBD1. The germline CDR1 and CDR2 sequences are LNHDA and SQIVND (reference sequence). CDR3 length: 16 residues. After removal of 0 bases from V and 3 bases from J, the junction contained 5 bases not matched to a gene. CDR3 sequence reads: CASSIDRQGRGNTIYF. The DNA of the CDR3 is TGTGCCAGTAGTATAGACCGACAGGGACGTGGAAACACCATATATTTT.

This clone was picked up a small number of times. V is TRBV6-4 and J is TRBJ2-1; 9 bases fit TRBD2. The junction had 7 bases not matched to a gene; V was cut back by 6 bases and J by 10 bases. Per germline, CDR1 MRHNA and CDR2 SNTAGT. The CDR3 runs to 13 residues. The DNA of the CDR3 is TGTGCCAGCAGACCGGGACTAGCAGGGGAGCAGTTCTTC. It codes for CASRPGLAGEQFF.

The rearrangement joins TRBV19 to TRBJ2-7, with 7 positions matching TRBD1. In germline, CDR1 is LNHDA, CDR2 SQIVND (reference sequence). The CDR3 is 15 residues long. V shed 6 bases, J shed 2 bases, and the junction held 10 bases outside the gene matches. This CDR3 is CASSAVTGIPYEQYF. The CDR3 DNA sequence: TGTGCCAGTAGCGCCGTGACAGGGATACCCTACGAGCAGTACTTC.